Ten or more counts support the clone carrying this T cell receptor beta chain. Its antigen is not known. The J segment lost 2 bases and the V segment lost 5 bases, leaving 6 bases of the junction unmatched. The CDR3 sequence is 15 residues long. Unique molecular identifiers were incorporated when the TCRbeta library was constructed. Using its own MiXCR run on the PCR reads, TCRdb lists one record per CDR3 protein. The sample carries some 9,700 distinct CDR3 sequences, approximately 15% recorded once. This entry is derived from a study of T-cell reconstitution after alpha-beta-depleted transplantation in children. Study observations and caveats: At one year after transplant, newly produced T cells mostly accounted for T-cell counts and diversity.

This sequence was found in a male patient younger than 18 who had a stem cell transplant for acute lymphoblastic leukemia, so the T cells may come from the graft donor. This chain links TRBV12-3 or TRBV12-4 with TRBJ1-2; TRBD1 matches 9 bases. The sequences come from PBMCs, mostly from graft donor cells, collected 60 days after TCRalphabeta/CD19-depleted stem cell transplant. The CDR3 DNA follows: TGTGCCAGCAGTACACAGGGGGCAACGAACTATGGCTACACCTTC. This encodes CASSTQGATNYGYTF.